These 8 T cell receptor beta chains originate from one sample sequenced in a study of T cell changes during pregnancy in multiple sclerosis. The protocol was immunoSEQ multiplex PCR, while the TCRdb copy is restricted to in-frame clones and leaves out a portion. This table holds some 67,000 clones, about 91% found once. The source was peripheral blood, collected in the first trimester of pregnancy. The origin of the receptors is a female donor with multiple sclerosis, enrolled in a pregnancy study.

This chain uses TRBV29-1 with TRBJ2-7; D not resolved. V was cut by 5 bases and J by 1 base, with 6 bases left in between. The CDR3 has 11 residues. Germline V gene sequence: CDR1 SQVTM, CDR2 ANQGSEA. The CDR3 coding sequence is TGCAGCGTTCGTGAGTCCTACGAGCAGTACTTC. Protein product: CSVRESYEQYF.

This chain links TRBV14 with TRBJ1-1; D is undetermined. Germline lookup yields CDR1 SGHDN and CDR2 FVKESK. V dropped 0 bases and J dropped 8 bases, with 4 bases sitting between them. The CDR3 runs 11 residues. CDR3 in amino acids: CASSQDSEAFF. CDR3 DNA sequence: TGTGCCAGCAGCCAAGACTCCGAAGCTTTCTTT.

The chain recombines TRBV7-9 with TRBJ2-7; 10 nucleotides match TRBD2. V was clipped by 1 base and J by 6 bases; unmatched bases: 3. The CDR3 spans 14 residues. CDR1 and CDR2 (germline): SEHNR, FQNEAQ (reference sequence). The CDR3 DNA sequence: TGTGCCAGCAGCTTAGGGCTAGCGGGAGCCGAGCAGTACTTC. Amino acids: CASSLGLAGAEQYF.

V and J are TRBV5-8 and TRBJ2-2, with TRBD2 identical over 12 bases. CDR1 SGHTS and CDR2 YDEGEE come from the germline V gene. This CDR3 is built from 16 residues. Germline trimming cut 0 bases from V and 5 bases from J; bases unmatched to any gene: 2. CDR3 amino acids: CASSLGLAGVTGELFF. DNA of the CDR3: TGTGCCAGCAGCTTGGGACTAGCGGGAGTGACCGGGGAGCTGTTTTTT.

This rearrangement joins TRBV28 to TRBJ2-1, with TRBD1 identical over 12 bases. This CDR3 has 15 amino acids. CDR1 is MDHEN and CDR2 is SYDVKM in the germline V gene. V gave up 7 bases and J gave up 6 bases; unmatched junction bases: 7. Written as DNA, the CDR3 is TGTGCCAGCAACCGGCCGGGACAGGGGGCCAATGAGCAGTTCTTC. Protein: CASNRPGQGANEQFF.

The chain combines TRBV18 with TRBJ1-4; TRBD1 is a possible D gene (5 bases). The V gene lost 2 bases and the J gene lost 8 bases, with 9 bases spanning the gap. Germline CDR1 is KGHSH and CDR2 is LQKENI. This CDR3 has 13 residues. CDR3 loop: CASSPYRGEKLFF. The CDR3 DNA sequence: TGTGCCAGCTCACCATACCGGGGGGAAAAACTGTTTTTT.

V usage is TRBV6-6 and J usage is TRBJ1-2, with 8 nucleotides matching TRBD1. The CDR3 is 16 residues long. The germline CDR1 and CDR2 sequences are MNHNY and SVGAGI (reference sequence). V lost 6 bases and J lost 4; bases outside the gene matches: 13. CDR3 sequence: CASRGTGNTLPYGYTF. DNA of the CDR3: TGTGCCAGCAGGGGGACAGGAAACACCCTACCCTATGGCTACACCTTC.

The V and J genes are TRBV4-1 and TRBJ1-4; no definite D call. V was pared by 3 bases and J by 7 bases, with 9 bases between. Germline V lookup: CDR1 MGHRA, CDR2 YSYEKL. The CDR3 spans 13 residues. CDR3 sequence (DNA): TGCGCCAGCAGCCAGGGGAGTTTTGAAAAACTGTTTTTT. Amino acid sequence: CASSQGSFEKLFF.